This T cell receptor beta chain was captured in a study of T-cell memory formation after mild COVID-19. Study-wide points: Confirmation of SARS-CoV-2 specificity was lacking for second-wave clones peaking day 37.

TCRdb passed the 5' RACE reads through MiXCR, listing each CDR3 protein once. The sample includes about 430,000 distinct CDR3 sequences, more than 15% seen only once; the top ten take roughly 21%. Turning to this clonotype: Its antigen is not identified.

The TCR sequence derives from a man younger than 30 who had mild COVID-19 (a few samples of this study predate the infection). Cell type and time point are not known. The sequencing sample was made of PBMCs or a T cell subset sorted from them (not recorded which).

CDR3 sequence (DNA): TGCGCCAGCAGCTTGGGAGGCCAGCTTTATCAGCCCCAGCATTTT. Its protein is CASSLGGQLYQPQHF. The V gene is TRBV5-1, the J gene TRBJ1-5; D is uncertain. V lost 0 bases and J lost 5, with 12 bases in between. The CDR3 has 15 residues. In germline, CDR1 is SGHRS, CDR2 YFSETQ.